The 25 T cell receptor beta chains listed next were all sequenced from one sample in a study of technical replicates of blood from a few donors. Repertoires were generated with immunoSEQ multiplex PCR, while TCRdb's copy carries only in-frame clones and drops some. The repertoire has more than 65,000 clones, 91% of them found once; the top ten carry about 0.39%. Sample: T cells isolated from PBMCs. Every receptor here comes from a human donor in good health.

The V and J genes are TRBV10-2 and TRBJ2-5, with TRBD2 matching 11 bases. V lost 6 bases and J lost 3; bases outside the gene matches: 0. The germline V gene encodes CDR1 WSHSY and CDR2 SAAADI. The CDR3 sequence is 13 residues long. The CDR3 here is CASRLAGEETQYF. In nucleotides, the CDR3 is TGCGCCAGCAGACTAGCGGGAGAAGAGACCCAGTACTTC.

The chain employs TRBV4-3 and TRBJ1-5, with unresolved D. This CDR3 comprises 12 residues. V lost 4 bases and J 5 bases, leaving 6 bases between the germline ends. Germline V gene sequence: CDR1 LGHNA, CDR2 YSLEER. Here the CDR3 reads CASSPRYQPQHF. The CDR3, as DNA: TGCGCCAGCAGCCCCAGGTATCAGCCCCAGCATTTT.

A single count supports this clone. CDR3 nucleotide sequence: TGCGCCAGCAGCCAAGATCCGGGGACTAGCGGGACCTCCTACGAGCAGTACTTC. It translates to CASSQDPGTSGTSYEQYF. The V gene is TRBV4-1, the J gene TRBJ2-7; the match to TRBD2 covers 13 bases. Germline CDR1 MGHRA, CDR2 YSYEKL. There are 18 residues in the CDR3. V lost 0 bases and J lost 0; bases outside the gene matches: 5.

The chain links TRBV25-1 to TRBJ2-3; 7 bases fit TRBD2. V lost 5 bases and J lost 2; bases outside the gene matches: 1. Germline V gene data show CDR1 as MGHDK and CDR2 as SYGVNS. The CDR3 has 13 amino acids. CDR3 region: CASSRGVTDTQYF. The CDR3, as DNA: TGTGCCAGCAGTCGGGGGGTCACAGATACGCAGTATTTT.

V and J are TRBV6-5 and TRBJ1-4; TRBD1 agrees at 9 bases. The length of the CDR3 is 15 residues. With V trimmed by 0 bases and J by 8 bases, 4 bases remained unmatched. CDR1 and CDR2 from the germline V gene are MNHEY and SVGAGI. The CDR3 protein is CASSYSGTGREKLFF. The DNA of the CDR3 is TGTGCCAGCAGTTACTCCGGGACAGGGCGAGAAAAACTGTTTTTT.

The rearrangement uses TRBV4-2 and TRBJ2-7, with 8 bases matching TRBD2. The trim removed 4 bases at V and 0 bases at J, leaving 5 bases unmatched. In germline, CDR1 is LGHNA, CDR2 YNFKEQ. The CDR3 loop spans 15 amino acids. CDR3 sequence: CASSRERERSYEQYF. CDR3 sequence (DNA): TGTGCCAGCAGCCGAGAGCGGGAGCGCTCCTACGAGCAGTACTTC.

This sequence joins TRBV19 and TRBJ1-3; no firm D call. CDR3 length: 14 residues. Germline V gene sequence: CDR1 LNHDA, CDR2 SQIVND (reference sequence). The V end lost 1 base, the J end lost 0 bases, and 4 bases lay between the germline ends. The CDR3 DNA reads as TGTGCCAGTAGTATAGCCAGCTCTGGAAACACCATATATTTT. This gives the protein CASSIASSGNTIYF.

J is TRBJ2-7 and V is TRBV28; D unclear. The germline gives CDR1 MDHEN, CDR2 SYDVKM. V lost 2 bases and J 0 bases, leaving 11 bases between the germline ends. The CDR3 runs to 15 residues. The CDR3 is CASSLGPGSSYEQYF. In DNA, the CDR3 is TGTGCCAGCAGTTTAGGTCCCGGTAGCTCCTACGAGCAGTACTTC.

In nucleotides, the CDR3 is TGTGCCAGCCGGACTAGCGGGATTCCGGAGACCCAGTACTTC. Translating gives CASRTSGIPETQYF. This chain links TRBV28 with TRBJ2-5, with 12 bases aligning to TRBD2. With 8 bases clipped from V and 5 bases from J, the junction kept 6 bases outside the gene matches. The germline V gene encodes CDR1 MDHEN and CDR2 SYDVKM. The CDR3 loop spans 14 amino acids.

This chain uses TRBV7-9 with TRBJ2-7, with TRBD1 matching over 8 bases. With 6 bases clipped from V and 3 bases from J, the junction kept 7 bases outside the gene matches. The length of the CDR3 is 14 residues. Germline V gene sequence: CDR1 SEHNR, CDR2 FQNEAQ (reference sequence). DNA for the CDR3: TGTGCCAGCAGAACCGGGACAGGAGACTACGAGCAGTACTTC. Translated, it gives CASRTGTGDYEQYF.

The chain combines TRBV30 with TRBJ2-7; 7 bases align to TRBD2. The CDR3 is made up of 12 amino acids. Germline-derived CDR1 and CDR2 are GTSNPN and SVGIG (reference sequence). Losses at the gene ends were 4 bases for V and 2 bases for J; bases not matched to a gene: 2. The CDR3 sequence is CAWTGGTYEQYF. CDR3 bases: TGTGCCTGGACGGGGGGAACCTACGAGCAGTACTTC.

The chain uses TRBV6-5 and TRBJ2-3; D is undetermined. There are 11 residues in the CDR3. Germline CDR1 and CDR2: MNHEY and SVGAGI. Trimming took off 7 bases at V and 6 bases at J, with 8 bases between the two ends. The CDR3, as DNA: TGTGCCAGCACCGTTCTCGATACGCAGTATTTT. Amino acids: CASTVLDTQYF.

The V gene is TRBV11-2, the J gene TRBJ1-1; maybe TRBD1 (5 bases). The CDR3 is 14 residues long. The germline V gene has CDR1 SGHAT and CDR2 FQNNGV. Trimming shortened V by 0 bases and J by 4 bases, and 9 bases separated the two germline ends. The CDR3 loop is CASSLDRVGTEAFF. Written as DNA, the CDR3 is TGTGCCAGCAGCTTAGACAGGGTCGGCACTGAAGCTTTCTTT.

The genes are TRBV7-2 and TRBJ1-4; D remains unclear. The CDR3 totals 13 residues. CDR1 is SGHTA, CDR2 FQGNSA, per germline. The germline V and J ends were trimmed by 4 bases and 5 bases, with 8 bases remaining between them. As DNA, the CDR3 is TGTGCCAGCAGCTACGACTTCAATGAAAAACTGTTTTTT. Its protein product is CASSYDFNEKLFF.

This chain joins TRBV4-2 and TRBJ2-1; 7 bases map to TRBD2. Germline-derived CDR1 and CDR2 are LGHNA and YNFKEQ. The CDR3 has 14 amino acids. The trim removed 4 bases at V and 8 bases at J, leaving 8 bases unmatched. DNA of the CDR3: TGTGCCAGCAGCCCGCGGTGGGGAGGGGATGAGCAGTTCTTC. It is translated as CASSPRWGGDEQFF.

The chain joins TRBV28 to TRBJ2-5, with a tentative D call TRBD2 (5 bases). Germline CDR1 MDHEN, CDR2 SYDVKM. The CDR3 sequence is 14 residues long. Trimming removed 3 bases at V and 1 base at J, with 9 bases between. CDR3 loop: CASSLRGIQETQYF. The CDR3 DNA reads as TGTGCCAGCAGTTTGAGAGGGATCCAAGAGACCCAGTACTTC.

This rearrangement joins TRBV28 to TRBJ1-5, with 8 positions matching TRBD1. CDR3 length: 16 residues. CDR1 is MDHEN and CDR2 is SYDVKM in the germline V gene. V lost 5 bases and J lost 9; bases outside the gene matches: 15. This CDR3 is CASSPGTGVAGPPQHF. The CDR3 DNA reads TGTGCCAGCAGTCCCGGGACAGGAGTGGCGGGTCCGCCCCAGCATTTT.

The chain is built from TRBV6-5 and TRBJ2-5, with D maybe TRBD1 (5 bases). Trimming shortened V by 2 bases and J by 2 bases, and 12 bases separated the two germline ends. The CDR3 has 15 amino acids. Per the germline V gene, CDR1 is MNHEY and CDR2 is SVGAGI. The chain's CDR3 is CASSYQADTQETQYF. In nucleotides, the CDR3 is TGTGCCAGCAGTTACCAGGCGGACACACAAGAGACCCAGTACTTC.

The rearrangement joins TRBV18 to TRBJ1-1, with D unresolved. Trimming pared 3 bases from V and 4 bases from J, leaving 15 bases between. The CDR3 runs to 15 residues. Per germline, CDR1 KGHSH and CDR2 LQKENI. CDR3 loop: CASSPTRGDSTEAFF. Written as DNA, the CDR3 is TGTGCCAGCTCACCTACTCGAGGTGATTCCACTGAAGCTTTCTTT.

V gene TRBV5-1 combines with J gene TRBJ2-3, with 10 bases fitting TRBD2. This CDR3 contains 14 residues. CDR1 is SGHRS, CDR2 YFSETQ, per germline. V trimming: 2 bases; J trimming: 5 bases; junction bases outside the gene matches: 2. The CDR3 region is CASSLAGGIDTQYF. CDR3 in DNA: TGCGCCAGCAGCTTAGCGGGAGGGATAGATACGCAGTATTTT.

The CDR3 DNA follows: TGTGCCAGCAGCTTAGGACAGATATATGGCTACACCTTC. Protein product: CASSLGQIYGYTF. This chain uses TRBV7-2 with TRBJ1-2; D possibly corresponds to TRBD1 (5 bases). The CDR3 spans 13 residues. Germline V gene lookup returns CDR1 SGHTA and CDR2 FQGNSA. With 1 base removed from V and 5 bases from J, the gap between germline ends came to 8 bases.

As for this clone: The junction differs from germline at one of its ends, possibly a read error. The gene calls are TRBV5-6 and TRBJ2-3; 10 bases are shared with TRBD2. This CDR3 is built from 15 residues. The germline V gene encodes CDR1 SGHDT and CDR2 YYEEEE. This CDR3 reads CASSLRLAGTDAQYF. CDR3 bases: TGTGCCAGCAGCTTAAGACTAGCGGGCACAGATGCGCAGTATTTT.

The chain recombines TRBV27 with TRBJ2-7; D possibly corresponds to TRBD2 (5 bases). The V and J ends lost 3 bases and 3 bases respectively, with 9 bases between them. Looked up from germline, CDR1 is MNHEY and CDR2 is SMNVEV (reference sequence). This CDR3 has 13 amino acids. For the CDR3, the DNA is TGTGCCAGCAGTTTGGTACGGGACTACGAGCAGTACTTC. Amino acid sequence: CASSLVRDYEQYF.

V gene TRBV18 combines with J gene TRBJ2-7; 9 bases are shared with TRBD2. V gave up 1 base and J gave up 2 bases; unmatched junction bases: 6. Germline V gives CDR1 KGHSH, CDR2 LQKENI. This CDR3 has 16 amino acids. CDR3 amino acids: CASSPLGLAGTYEQYF. CDR3 bases: TGTGCCAGCTCACCACTCGGTCTAGCGGGAACCTACGAGCAGTACTTC.

The chain combines TRBV7-2 with TRBJ1-5; D is possibly TRBD1 (6 bases). The germline V gene has CDR1 SGHTA and CDR2 FQGNSA. There are 15 residues in the CDR3. Between the trimmed V and J ends, which lost 5 bases and 0 bases, there was a span of 11 bases. CDR3 amino acids: CASSVTGDSNQPQHF. The CDR3 DNA sequence: TGTGCCAGCAGCGTGACAGGAGATAGCAATCAGCCCCAGCATTTT.